These 4 T cell receptor beta chains originate from one sample sequenced in a study of human T cells and chemical hapten exposure. Each CDR3 protein is one row after TCRdb ran MiXCR on the RACE reads. The sample gives hundreds of thousands of distinct CDR3 sequences, around 6% of which show up once; around 6% is in the top ten. As to time point: patch test 2, 6 weeks after DPC sensitization. Described treatment: therapeutic diphenylcyclopropenone sensitization with weekly scalp DPC. Sequencing was performed on whole blood, taken in connection with sensitization to the hapten diphenylcyclopropenone (DPC). The receptors were gathered from a woman under 30 with alopecia areata. Some clones in this sample may be carry-over from other donors' samples.

This clonotype was detected a few times. At one of its ends the junction is not consistent with the germline gene, which may arise from a read error. The rearrangement links TRBV7-9 to TRBJ2-3; TRBD2 matches 10 bases. The CDR3 runs to 18 residues. The V gene's germline CDR1 is SEHNR and CDR2 FQNEAQ (reference sequence). DNA of the CDR3: TGTGCCAGCAGCGTAGCGGGGGGCCTGACCCGAGGCACAGATACGCAGTATTTT. Its protein product is CASSVAGGLTRGTDTQYF.

This clonotype appeared a few times. This chain uses TRBV7-9 with TRBJ2-4, with D tentatively TRBD2 (6 bases). Trimming took off 7 bases at V and 0 bases at J, with 13 bases between the two ends. CDR3 length: 15 residues. The germline V gene encodes CDR1 SEHNR and CDR2 FQNEAQ (reference sequence). CDR3 bases: TGTGCCAGCACCCCCGCGGGACTAGCCAAAAACATTCAGTACTTC. As protein: CASTPAGLAKNIQYF. The whole variable domain, remainder taken from reference TRBV7-9 and TRBJ2-4, is DTGVSQNPRHKITKRGQNVTFRCDPISEHNRLYWYRQTLGQGPEFLTYFQNEAQLEKSRLLSDRFSAERPKGSFSTLEIQRTEQGDSAMYLCASTPAGLAKNIQYFGAGTRLSVL.

The J gene is TRBJ1-1, the V gene TRBV6-1; 8 bases are shared with TRBD1. V shed 0 bases and J 4 bases; nucleotides not matched to a gene: 4. There are 15 residues in the CDR3. Per the germline V gene, CDR1 is MNHNS and CDR2 is SASEGT. The CDR3 nucleotides are TGTGCCAGCAGTGAAGCTGCCAGGGGGCCCACTGAAGCTTTCTTT. Protein product: CASSEAARGPTEAFF.

The chain uses TRBV10-3 and TRBJ2-3, with TRBD2 matching over 7 bases. The CDR3 has 17 amino acids. Germline CDR1 is ENHRY and CDR2 is SYGVKD. Trimming at V came to 3 bases and at J to 2 bases, leaving 11 bases not matched to a gene. The CDR3 reads CAISDPRDYQNTDTQYF. CDR3 sequence (DNA): TGTGCCATCAGTGACCCTCGGGACTACCAGAACACAGATACGCAGTATTTT.